What follows is one T cell receptor (beta chain) and its context. This entry belongs to a study of CD8+CD57+ T cells in acquired aplastic anemia. On the study more broadly: Across the sorted CD4+ and CD8+ cells, DNA amounts averaged 3.2 ug.

Genomic DNA acted as the template from which TCR beta VDJ combination and CDR3 sequence profiling were carried out. MiXCR, applied by TCRdb to the reads, yields one record per CDR3 protein. Here the sample spans over 40,000 distinct CDR3 sequences, 70% to 80% being singletons. The receptor was isolated from a human donor in good health, serving as a control. The sample taken for sequencing was sorted CD4+, CD8+, or CD8+CD57+ T cells (not recorded which) from PBMCs.

The CDR3 DNA reads as TGTGCCAGCAATCGCGACAGGCCCTACGAGCAGTACTTC. Amino acid sequence: CASNRDRPYEQYF. This sequence joins TRBV2 and TRBJ2-7, with D perhaps TRBD1 (6 bases). The CDR3 has 13 residues. Trimming shortened V by 7 bases and J by 2 bases, and 12 bases separated the two germline ends. Per germline, CDR1 SNHLY and CDR2 FYNNEI.